The sequence of this T cell receptor beta chain was determined in a study of blood T cells in healthy people across ages. General study points: Shifts in expanded clonotypes may have been confounded by donor CMV status, which was unknown. TCR beta diversity tracked closely with naive T cell percentage.

The ends were cut back, 4 bases at V and 2 bases at J, with 8 bases in the middle. The CDR3 length is 12 residues. In germline, CDR1 is SQVTM, CDR2 ANQGSEA. For the second PCR, which ran for about 7 to 11 cycles, a sample-barcoded 5' primer and a J-beta primer mix were used. TCRdb re-analysed the 5' RACE reads in MiXCR, keeping a single row per CDR3 protein. Of 450,000 to 700,000 distinct CDR3 sequences listed, roughly a quarter were seen once; the top ten hold 15% to 20%. This clonotype was recorded a few times. Its antigen is undetermined. Sequenced material: blood. This TCR was sampled from a woman in her seventies in good health. This rearrangement joins TRBV29-1 to TRBJ1-2; the D is unclear. CDR3 nucleotides: TGCAGCGTTGGAGGCAGAAACTATGGCTACACCTTC. Its protein is CSVGGRNYGYTF.